This is a list of T cell receptor beta chains from one sample in a study of resident and recirculating memory T cells in vitiligo. Profiled with immunoSEQ multiplex PCR; TCRdb holds only in-frame clones, not every one. The sample yields around 76,000 clones, 91% seen once. Sequencing was done on a sample of blood. These receptors originate from a male donor with vitiligo. Each CDR3 is given with its conserved first and last residue. The D gene is left open where the match is weak. Clone size is given for some rows only: seen once, a few or many times, or a class if the clone is expanded.

>15|NA|TRBJ1-1|TRBV6-1|few
TGTGCCAGCAGTGGCGACGAGGGAAAGAACACTGAAGCTTTCTTT
CASSGDEGKNTEAFF
>15|NA|TRBJ1-4|TRBV5-6|NA
TGTGCCAGCAGCCTTGGGAACAGGGAGGGTGAAAAACTGTTTTTT
CASSLGNREGEKLFF
>16|NA|TRBJ2-5|TRBV5-6|NA
TGTGCCAGCAGCCCCCTCGGGGGATGGGGTCAAGAGACCCAGTACTTC
CASSPLGGWGQETQYF
>16|NA|TRBJ2-3|TRBV4-3|NA
TGCGCCAGCAGCCCGTACCGGGACATCGGAGGAGGTACGCAGTATTTT
CASSPYRDIGGGTQYF
>13|TRBD1|TRBJ1-2|TRBV6-5|NA
TGTGCCAGCAGTTTAGGGGGCAATTCTGGCTACACCTTC
CASSLGGNSGYTF
>14|TRBD2|TRBJ2-1|TRBV6-1|once
TGTGCCAGCTCGACTAGCGGGGTATACAATGAGCAGTTCTTC
CASSTSGVYNEQFF
>16|TRBD1|TRBJ1-1|TRBV7-3|NA
TGTGCCAGCAGCTCCCGGGACAGGGGCCCGAACACTGAAGCTTTCTTT
CASSSRDRGPNTEAFF
>15|TRBD2|TRBJ2-1|TRBV13|NA
TGTGCCAGCAGCCCCAGCGGGGGGTCCTACAATGAGCAGTTCTTC
CASSPSGGSYNEQFF
>13|NA|TRBJ2-7|TRBV19|NA
TGTGCCAGTAGTGTTACATCAGTCTACGAGCAGTACTTC
CASSVTSVYEQYF
>14|NA|TRBJ2-3|TRBV4-1|once
TGCGCCAGCAGCCATGTCGATGGCCCAGATACGCAGTATTTT
CASSHVDGPDTQYF
>16|NA|TRBJ2-5|TRBV10-1|NA
TGCGCCAGCAGTACCGCGCACAGGGTTCTCCAAGAGACCCAGTACTTC
CASSTAHRVLQETQYF
>19|TRBD1|TRBJ2-2|TRBV15|NA
TGTGCCACCAGCAGAGATCTTCGGGGACAGGGTCGTGGCACCGGGGAGCTGTTTTTT
CATSRDLRGQGRGTGELFF
>14|TRBD1|TRBJ1-1|TRBV18|NA
TGTGCCAGCTCTTACCAGTCCGAGGACAGGGAAGCTTTCTTT
CASSYQSEDREAFF
>16|TRBD1|TRBJ2-3|TRBV7-9|once
TGTGCCAGCAGTGACAGGGACACCCGAAGCACAGATACGCAGTATTTT
CASSDRDTRSTDTQYF
>10|NA|TRBJ1-1|TRBV7-2|NA
TGTGCCAGCAGCCCAGAGAGGGATTTCTTT
CASSPERDFF
>16|TRBD2|TRBJ2-6|TRBV6-5|NA
TGTGCCAGCAGTTACGGCGGGGGGGCTGGGGCCAACGTCCTGACTTTC
CASSYGGGAGANVLTF
>11|TRBD1|TRBJ2-7|TRBV19|NA
TGTGCCAGTAGTACAGGGGGCGAGCAGTACTTC
CASSTGGEQYF
>18|TRBD1|TRBJ2-2|TRBV19|NA
TGTGCCAGTAGTTCTCAGACTCCGGGACAGGGATCCACCGGGGAGCTGTTTTTT
CASSSQTPGQGSTGELFF
>17|TRBD1|TRBJ1-2|TRBV5-1|NA
TGCGCCAGCAGCAGGGGGGGGACAGGCACGCCGGACTATGGCTACACCTTC
CASSRGGTGTPDYGYTF
>14|NA|TRBJ1-5|TRBV28|once
TGTGCCAGCAGTTCGGAGTATAGCAATCAGCCCCAGCATTTT
CASSSEYSNQPQHF
>14|TRBD1|TRBJ1-2|TRBV7-2|NA
TGTGCCAGCAGCTTAGGACAGGGGATCTATGGCTACACCTTC
CASSLGQGIYGYTF
>15|TRBD2|TRBJ2-1|TRBV6-4|NA
TGTGCCAGCAGCCGTCTAGCGGGGGGCACAGATGAGCAGTTCTTC
CASSRLAGGTDEQFF
>15|TRBD1|TRBJ1-4|TRBV7-6|NA
TGTGCCAGCAGCCGTATCCCAGGGGGAAACGAAAAACTGTTTTTT
CASSRIPGGNEKLFF
>13|NA|TRBJ1-2|TRBV19|NA
TGTGCCAGTAGCAAGAATGGACAGTATGGCTACACCTTC
CASSKNGQYGYTF
>16|TRBD1|TRBJ1-2|TRBV19|NA
TGTGCCAGTAGCACTCTCGACAGGGGGCGTAACTATGGCTACACCTTC
CASSTLDRGRNYGYTF
>16|TRBD1|TRBJ1-6|TRBV5-1|NA
TGCGCCAGCAGCTTGGGAGATTACAGGGGGGGTTCACCCCTCCACTTT
CASSLGDYRGGSPLHF
>14|TRBD1|TRBJ1-2|TRBV5-1|once
TGCGCCAGCAGCTCCGGACAGGAAGACTATGGCTACACCTTC
CASSSGQEDYGYTF
>14|NA|TRBJ1-2|TRBV5-8|NA
TGTGCCAGCAGCTTGGCTGGGAGATCCTATGGCTACACCTTC
CASSLAGRSYGYTF
>13|NA|TRBJ1-2|TRBV4-3|NA
TGCGCCAGCAGCCAGGAACCCCGGAGGGAGTACACCTTC
CASSQEPRREYTF
>16|NA|TRBJ2-7|TRBV4-2|NA
TGTGCCAGCAGCCAAGGACAGGATGACCCCTCCTACGAGCAGTACTTC
CASSQGQDDPSYEQYF
>18|NA|TRBJ2-6|TRBV4-1|NA
TGCGCCAGCAGCCGTGGGTTAGGGGGAATAGCTGGGGCCAACGTCCTGACTTTC
CASSRGLGGIAGANVLTF
>16|NA|TRBJ1-4|TRBV7-9|NA
TGTGCCAGCAGCCTGATCGGGGGGCCAACTAATGAAAAACTGTTTTTT
CASSLIGGPTNEKLFF
>14|TRBD1|TRBJ1-2|TRBV30|NA
TGTGCCTGGACCCCGGGACAGGGGGTAGGAGGCTACACCTTC
CAWTPGQGVGGYTF
>18|TRBD2|TRBJ2-5|TRBV19|NA
TGTGCCAGTAGTATAGTTCACCGGACTAGAGGGAAAGGAGAGACCCAGTACTTC
CASSIVHRTRGKGETQYF
>13|NA|TRBJ1-1|TRBV7-6|few
TGTGCCAGCAGCTTAGCGCCGGCAGGGTCAGCTTTCTTT
CASSLAPAGSAFF
>16|TRBD1|TRBJ2-7|TRBV18|NA
TGTGCCAGCTCACCTCGGGACAGGGGGGGTGATTACGAGCAGTACTTC
CASSPRDRGGDYEQYF
>12|NA|TRBJ1-2|TRBV10-3|NA
TGTGCCATCAGTGGACAGGCGGGTGGCTACACCTTC
CAISGQAGGYTF
>17|TRBD1|TRBJ2-6|TRBV27|NA
TGTGCCAGCAGCACGACAGGGGACAGCTCTGGGGCCAACGTCCTGACTTTC
CASSTTGDSSGANVLTF
>15|TRBD2|TRBJ2-3|TRBV5-1|NA
TGCGCCAGCAGCCTAGCGGGGGGCAGCACAGATACGCAGTATTTT
CASSLAGGSTDTQYF
>15|TRBD2|TRBJ2-1|TRBV9|NA
TGTGCCAGCAGCGTTGGTAGCGGGACTTACAATGAGCAGTTCTTC
CASSVGSGTYNEQFF
>16|TRBD1|TRBJ1-5|TRBV28|NA
TGTGCCAGCAGACAGCCTGGGACAGGGGGAAAACAGCCCCAGCATTTT
CASRQPGTGGKQPQHF
>16|TRBD2|TRBJ2-3|TRBV5-6|NA
TGTGCCAGCAGCTTGGAGCGGGGGGCCCCCACAGATACGCAGTATTTT
CASSLERGAPTDTQYF
>18|NA|TRBJ1-4|TRBV2|NA
TGTGCCAGCAGTGAAGCTCGGGCAGGGGCTCCCACGACTGAAAAACTGTTTTTT
CASSEARAGAPTTEKLFF
>13|NA|TRBJ1-2|TRBV5-1|once
TGCGCCAGCAGCTTGGGACAGGTCTCTGGCTACACCTTC
CASSLGQVSGYTF
>17|TRBD2|TRBJ2-3|TRBV10-3|NA
TGTGCCATCAGCGCCGCCTTAGCGGGGGGATCCACAGATACGCAGTATTTT
CAISAALAGGSTDTQYF
>17|TRBD2|TRBJ2-2|TRBV9|NA
TGTGCCAGCAGCCCAGGGACTAGCGGGGACAACACCGGGGAGCTGTTTTTT
CASSPGTSGDNTGELFF
>15|TRBD1|TRBJ2-7|TRBV6-5|NA
TGTGCCAGCAGTTCTCGAGACAGGGCTGTCTACGAGCAGTACTTC
CASSSRDRAVYEQYF
>14|NA|TRBJ1-4|TRBV2|NA
TGTGCCAGCAGCGGACAGACCTCTAATGAAAAACTGTTTTTT
CASSGQTSNEKLFF
>19|TRBD2|TRBJ2-5|TRBV4-2|NA
TGTGCCAGCAGCCAAGATTGGGCTAGCGGGGGGGGACCACAAGAGACCCAGTACTTC
CASSQDWASGGGPQETQYF
>17|TRBD1|TRBJ1-3|TRBV9|NA
TGTGCCAGCAGCGTTAGATGGACAGGGGAGTCTGGAAACACCATATATTTT
CASSVRWTGESGNTIYF
>16|TRBD2|TRBJ2-7|TRBV5-1|NA
TGCGCCAGCAGCTTGGCTTCTACTAGCGGCTCCTACGAGCAGTACTTC
CASSLASTSGSYEQYF
>14|NA|TRBJ1-5|TRBV4-3|few
TGCGCCAGCAGCCAAGATTCCGCCGGGCAGCCCCAGCATTTT
CASSQDSAGQPQHF
>17|NA|TRBJ2-7|TRBV2|NA
TGTGCCAGCAGTGAAGGCCCATTACTCCTGAGCTCCTACGAGCAGTACTTC
CASSEGPLLLSSYEQYF
>17|NA|TRBJ1-1|TRBV10-3|NA
TGTGCCATCAGGCCGACAGGCTCCAGCCGTATGAACACTGAAGCTTTCTTT
CAIRPTGSSRMNTEAFF
>13|NA|TRBJ2-7|TRBV6-5|once
TGTGCCAGCAGCGCGACTAGTTCCGGCGAGCAGTACTTC
CASSATSSGEQYF
>14|TRBD1|TRBJ2-1|TRBV9|NA
TGTGCCAGCAGCGTAGAGGACAGGGGGTATGAGCAGTTCTTC
CASSVEDRGYEQFF
>18|TRBD2|TRBJ2-3|TRBV4-2|NA
TGTGCCAGCAGCCCAGAGGATCTAGCGGGGGTCTTCACAGATACGCAGTATTTT
CASSPEDLAGVFTDTQYF